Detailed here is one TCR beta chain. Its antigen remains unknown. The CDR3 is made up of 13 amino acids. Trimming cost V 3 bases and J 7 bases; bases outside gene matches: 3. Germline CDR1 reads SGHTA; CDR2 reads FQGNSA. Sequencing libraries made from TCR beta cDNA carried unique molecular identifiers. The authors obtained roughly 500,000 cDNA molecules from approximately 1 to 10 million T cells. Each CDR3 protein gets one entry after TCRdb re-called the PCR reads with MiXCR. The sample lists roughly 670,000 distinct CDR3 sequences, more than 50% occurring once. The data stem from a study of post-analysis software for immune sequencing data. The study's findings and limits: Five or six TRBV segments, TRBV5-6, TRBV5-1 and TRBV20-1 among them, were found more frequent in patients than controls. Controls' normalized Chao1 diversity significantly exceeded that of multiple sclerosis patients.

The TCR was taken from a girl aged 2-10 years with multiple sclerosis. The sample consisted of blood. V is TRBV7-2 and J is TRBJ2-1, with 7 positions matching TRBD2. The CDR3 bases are TGTGCCAGCAGCTTCCGGGGGGAGAATGAGCAGTTCTTC. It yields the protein CASSFRGENEQFF.